What follows are 20 T cell receptor beta chains derived from one specimen sequenced in a study of blood T cells in healthy people across ages. The second PCR ran roughly 7 to 12 cycles with a sample-barcoded 5' primer and J-beta primers. TCRdb reprocessed the 5' RACE reads with MiXCR, giving one entry per CDR3 protein. The table has about 1.1 million distinct CDR3 sequences, roughly two fifths seen once. Sample: blood. These receptors all stem from a man between 18 and 29 years old in good health.

This clonotype occurred a few times. The CDR3 sequence is CASSQDRLRGAEAFF. Written as DNA, the CDR3 is TGTGCCAGCAGCCAAGATCGACTGAGGGGAGCTGAAGCTTTCTTT. The chain employs TRBV3-1 and TRBJ1-1; possibly TRBD1 for D (5 bases). This CDR3 contains 15 residues. The V and J ends lost 0 bases and 6 bases respectively, with 14 bases between them. The germline CDR1 and CDR2 sequences are LGHDT and YNNKEL (reference sequence).

There are a few counts of this clonotype. The V call is TRBV12-3 or TRBV12-4, the J call TRBJ1-2; a possible D gene is TRBD1 (6 bases). Trimming left V 6 bases short and J 4 bases short, with 12 bases between. CDR3 size: 13 residues. The CDR3 DNA is TGTGCCAGCAGAATGACAGGCCTCTATGGCTACACCTTC. Amino acid sequence: CASRMTGLYGYTF.

This chain connects TRBV6-2 or TRBV6-3 to TRBJ1-5; no definite D call. V was trimmed by 0 bases and J by 5 bases, leaving 11 bases between them. The CDR3 is 15 amino acids. Germline CDR1 reads MNHEY; CDR2 reads SVGEGT. The CDR3 DNA reads as TGTGCCAGCAGTTACTCGAGTGGGGTTCATCAGCCCCAGCATTTT. It is translated as CASSYSSGVHQPQHF.

Only a few counts were recorded for this clonotype. V and J are TRBV14 and TRBJ2-1; 7 bases are a match to TRBD1. The germline V gene has CDR1 SGHDN and CDR2 FVKESK. The CDR3 is 14 residues long. V dropped 1 base and J dropped 7; count of bases not matched to a gene: 4. This CDR3 is CASSQAGTANEQFF. CDR3 coding DNA: TGTGCCAGCAGCCAAGCCGGGACAGCGAATGAGCAGTTCTTC.

The rearrangement joins TRBV6-2 or TRBV6-3 to TRBJ2-7; no definite D call. Germline V CDR1 and CDR2: MNHEY, SVGEGT. CDR3 length: 13 amino acids. V was pared by 5 bases and J by 2 bases, with 10 bases between. The CDR3: CASSGRPAYEQYF. The CDR3 DNA reads as TGTGCCAGCAGTGGCAGACCTGCCTACGAGCAGTACTTC.

The V call is TRBV12-3 or TRBV12-4, the J call TRBJ2-3; 7 bases are shared with TRBD1. The CDR3 consists of 17 residues. J gave up 2 bases and V 7 bases, and 15 bases lay outside the gene matches. CDR3 sequence reads: CASNNRPGTVYTDTQYF. CDR3 in DNA: TGTGCCAGCAACAACAGGCCCGGGACAGTCTACACAGATACGCAGTATTTT.

The rearrangement links TRBV9 to TRBJ2-1; 8 positions agree with TRBD1. The germline V gene encodes CDR1 SGDLS and CDR2 YYNGEE. This CDR3 has 17 amino acids. The junction had 8 bases not matched to a gene; V was cut back by 3 bases and J by 0 bases. Here the CDR3 reads CASSGRQGKSSYNEQFF. The CDR3 region has the DNA TGTGCCAGCAGCGGTCGACAGGGGAAAAGCTCCTACAATGAGCAGTTCTTC. Filled out from reference TRBV9 and TRBJ2-1, the complete variable domain reads DSGVTQTPKHLITATGQRVTLRCSPRSGDLSVYWYQQSLDQGLQFLIQYYNGEERAKGNILERFSAQQFPDLHSELNLSSLELGDSALYFCASSGRQGKSSYNEQFFGPGTRLTVL.

The genes are TRBV12-3 or TRBV12-4 and TRBJ2-3; no firm D call. V was cut by 1 base and J by 7 bases, with 6 bases left in between. This CDR3 has 12 residues. The CDR3 nucleotides are TGTGCCAGCAGTTTAGGGTTAAATACGCAGTATTTT. The encoded protein is CASSLGLNTQYF.

V and J are TRBV10-3 and TRBJ2-1; D is perhaps TRBD1 (6 bases). The V and J ends lost 2 bases and 1 base respectively, with 6 bases between them. CDR1 and CDR2 (germline): ENHRY, SYGVKD. The CDR3 loop spans 14 amino acids. This CDR3 reads CAISEQGSYNEQFF. The CDR3 DNA is TGTGCCATCAGTGAGCAGGGGTCCTACAATGAGCAGTTCTTC.

This clonotype was seen repeatedly, ten times or more. One end of the junction is discordant with germline, which a read error may explain. The chain has TRBV7-3 and TRBJ2-7; TRBD2 is a possible D gene (5 bases). The CDR3 is 14 residues long. Looked up from germline, CDR1 is SGHTA and CDR2 is FQGTGA. CDR3 sequence (DNA): TGTGCCAGCAGTTTAACGGGATCCTCCTACGAGCAGTACTTC. Its protein is CASSLTGSSYEQYF.

This sequence joins TRBV6-5 and TRBJ2-3; 8 bases fit TRBD1. The ends lost 6 bases at V and 4 bases at J; junction bases unmatched: 12. The CDR3 contains 16 residues. Germline V lookup: CDR1 MNHEY, CDR2 SVGAGI. Written as DNA, the CDR3 is TGTGCCAGCAGCTTGAAGAGACAGGGGTATGCAGATACGCAGTATTTT. Amino acid sequence: CASSLKRQGYADTQYF.

The gene calls are TRBV7-9 and TRBJ2-1, with D perhaps TRBD2 (6 bases). CDR1 SEHNR and CDR2 FQNEAQ come from the germline V gene (reference sequence). The CDR3 totals 16 residues. Trimming removed 4 bases at V and 9 bases at J, with 22 bases between. CDR3 residues: CASSSRTMEEAFEQFF. In DNA form, the CDR3 reads TGTGCCAGCAGCTCCCGGACTATGGAAGAGGCTTTTGAGCAGTTCTTC. Drawing the rest from reference TRBV7-9 and TRBJ2-1, the complete variable domain is DTGVSQNPRHKITKRGQNVTFRCDPISEHNRLYWYRQTLGQGPEFLTYFQNEAQLEKSRLLSDRFSAERPKGSFSTLEIQRTEQGDSAMYLCASSSRTMEEAFEQFFGPGTRLTVL.

This clonotype was recorded a few times. In DNA, the CDR3 is TGCAGCGTCTCAGGGACGAACACCGGGGAGCTGTTTTTT. This gives the protein CSVSGTNTGELFF. This chain joins TRBV29-1 and TRBJ2-2; tentative D call: TRBD1 (5 bases). CDR3 length: 13 amino acids. V was cut by 6 bases and J by 0 bases, with 8 bases left in between. Germline CDR1 is SQVTM and CDR2 is ANQGSEA.

This clonotype was counted a few times. The rearrangement joins TRBV7-9 to TRBJ2-4; D ambiguous. V was trimmed by 4 bases and J by 12 bases, leaving 28 bases between them. The CDR3 runs 17 residues. CDR1 is SEHNR, CDR2 FQNEAQ, per germline (reference sequence). CDR3 protein: CASSYSAGYSSLVDQYF. CDR3 in DNA: TGTGCCAGCAGCTATTCCGCCGGGTACAGTTCGTTAGTTGATCAGTACTTC. Drawing the rest from reference TRBV7-9 and TRBJ2-4, the complete variable domain is DTGVSQNPRHKITKRGQNVTFRCDPISEHNRLYWYRQTLGQGPEFLTYFQNEAQLEKSRLLSDRFSAERPKGSFSTLEIQRTEQGDSAMYLCASSYSAGYSSLVDQYFGAGTRLSVL.

This clonotype was detected a few times. This rearrangement joins TRBV5-1 to TRBJ1-2; 11 bases map to TRBD1. The germline V gene has CDR1 SGHRS and CDR2 YFSETQ. The CDR3 spans 17 residues. Losses at the gene ends were 0 bases for V and 4 bases for J; bases not matched to a gene: 8. CDR3 residues: CASSLGSRDRGSYGYTF. The CDR3 DNA sequence: TGCGCCAGCAGCTTGGGTTCGCGGGACAGGGGGTCCTATGGCTACACCTTC.

Only a few counts were recorded for this clonotype. The chain couples TRBV20-1 to TRBJ1-5, with D maybe TRBD1 (6 bases). The germline V gene has CDR1 DFQATT and CDR2 SNEGSKA (reference sequence). Trimming took off 6 bases at V and 3 bases at J, with 12 bases between the two ends. This CDR3 has 13 residues. The CDR3 DNA reads as TGCAGTGCACCGAGGGGGACCAATCAGCCCCAGCATTTT. Translated, it gives CSAPRGTNQPQHF.

This clonotype was counted once. The chain has TRBV3-1 and TRBJ1-1; D is undetermined. Germline V gene lookup returns CDR1 LGHDT and CDR2 YNNKEL (reference sequence). The CDR3 extends over 11 amino acids. The germline V and J ends were trimmed by 6 bases and 10 bases, with 12 bases remaining between them. This CDR3 is CASSRSSRAFF. DNA for the CDR3: TGTGCCAGCAGTCGGTCTTCCCGAGCTTTCTTT.

The J gene is TRBJ2-2, the V gene TRBV4-3, with D hard to call. V lost 0 bases and J lost 2, with 13 bases in between. CDR1 is LGHNA and CDR2 is YSLEER in the germline V gene. The CDR3 is made up of 17 amino acids. CDR3 sequence: CASSQDMAAINTGELFF. The CDR3 nucleotides read TGCGCCAGCAGCCAAGATATGGCGGCGATAAACACCGGGGAGCTGTTTTTT.

The V gene is TRBV6-5, the J gene TRBJ2-3; 7 bases match TRBD2. The CDR3 has 13 residues. Looked up from germline, CDR1 is MNHEY and CDR2 is SVGAGI. With V trimmed by 0 bases and J by 14 bases, 8 bases remained unmatched. The CDR3 coding sequence is TGTGCCAGCAGTTACTCGACAGCGGGGATTCGGTATTTT. Translated: CASSYSTAGIRYF.

Many counts were recorded for this clonotype. The chain uses TRBV29-1 and TRBJ1-2, with D possibly TRBD1 on 5 matching bases. Germline V gives CDR1 SQVTM, CDR2 ANQGSEA. V shed 3 bases and J shed 3 bases, with 11 bases lying between them. The length of the CDR3 is 13 residues. The CDR3 protein is CSVDTGVDYGYTF. As DNA, the CDR3 is TGCAGCGTTGACACAGGCGTCGACTATGGCTACACCTTC. The variable domain in full, with the rest retrieved from reference TRBV29-1 and TRBJ1-2, is SAVISQKPSRDICQRGTSLTIQCQVDSQVTMMFWYRQQPGQSLTLIATANQGSEATYESGFVIDKFPISRPNLTFSTLTVSNMSPEDSSIYLCSVDTGVDYGYTFGSGTRLTVV.